This passage covers 23 T cell receptor beta chains from one sample sequenced in a study of T cell responses to AZD1222 COVID-19 vaccine. The assay was immunoSEQ multiplex PCR, and TCRdb's table has in-frame clones only and misses some. The top ten clones hold about 6.6% of a sample with 90,000 to 120,000 clones, 70% to 90% of them seen once. The sequencing here drew on peripheral blood, taken on day 0 of AZD1222 vaccination. The receptors stem from an adult in good health.

V and J are TRBV3-1 (or the pseudogene TRBV3-2) and TRBJ2-7, with unresolved D. The germline V gene encodes CDR1 LGHDT and CDR2 YNNKEL (reference sequence). The V gene lost 0 bases and the J gene lost 3 bases, with 12 bases spanning the gap. This CDR3 comprises 15 residues. The CDR3 coding sequence is TGTGCCAGCAGCCAAGACACCCTCGCCCACTACGAGCAGTACTTC. Translating gives CASSQDTLAHYEQYF.

The chain uses TRBV19 and TRBJ1-6; the match to TRBD1 covers 7 bases. V lost 6 bases, J lost 0 bases, and 2 bases stayed unmatched. The CDR3 sequence is 15 residues long. Per the germline V gene, CDR1 is LNHDA and CDR2 is SQIVND (reference sequence). CDR3 nucleotide sequence: TGTGCCAGTAGGACAGGGAGCTCCTATAATTCACCCCTCCACTTT. This gives the protein CASRTGSSYNSPLHF.

J is TRBJ1-5 and V is TRBV28; tentatively, D is TRBD1 (6 bases). Trimming shortened V by 6 bases and J by 2 bases, and 11 bases separated the two germline ends. The germline V gene encodes CDR1 MDHEN and CDR2 SYDVKM. The CDR3 spans 14 residues. This CDR3 reads CASRKQGGNQPQHF. CDR3 DNA: TGTGCCAGCAGAAAACAGGGAGGCAATCAGCCCCAGCATTTT.

The chain recombines TRBV5-1 with TRBJ1-1; TRBD1 aligns across 10 bases. In germline, CDR1 is SGHRS, CDR2 YFSETQ. The CDR3 covers 15 residues. The trim removed 4 bases at V and 4 bases at J, leaving 7 bases unmatched. CDR3 DNA: TGCGCCAGCAGCCGGGACAGGGGTAGTAGCACTGAAGCTTTCTTT. It is translated as CASSRDRGSSTEAFF.

The rearrangement links TRBV9 to TRBJ1-2, with D unresolved. Per germline, CDR1 SGDLS and CDR2 YYNGEE. This CDR3 is 13 amino acids long. Trimming removed 3 bases at V and 3 bases at J, with 9 bases between. In nucleotides, the CDR3 is TGTGCCAGCAGCGATGCAGGCGACTATGGCTACACCTTC. This gives the protein CASSDAGDYGYTF.

V is TRBV5-1 and J is TRBJ2-7; maybe TRBD1 (5 bases). Germline loops: CDR1 SGHRS, CDR2 YFSETQ. CDR3 length equals 15 residues. Deletions cut 0 bases from V and 1 base from J, with 11 bases between. The DNA for the CDR3 is TGCGCCAGCAGCTTGGCAGCCCAGGGTTCCTACGAGCAGTACTTC. This sequence encodes CASSLAAQGSYEQYF.

This clone occurred once. V is TRBV6-5 and J is TRBJ1-5; weak D call: TRBD1 (6 bases). The CDR3 is 15 amino acids. V lost 0 bases, J lost 2 bases, and 8 bases lay in between. Germline V gene lookup returns CDR1 MNHEY and CDR2 SVGAGI. CDR3 coding DNA: TGTGCCAGCAGTTACTCGGGGGCCGGCAATCAGCCCCAGCATTTT. It codes for CASSYSGAGNQPQHF.

This chain joins TRBV7-2 and TRBJ1-4, with D maybe TRBD1 (5 bases). Trimming took off 4 bases at V and 4 bases at J, with 13 bases between the two ends. The CDR3 is 15 residues long. Germline values: CDR1 SGHTA, CDR2 FQGNSA. CDR3 DNA sequence: TGTGCCAGCAGCTCGAGCGGGGGGTTTAATGAAAAACTGTTTTTT. Protein: CASSSSGGFNEKLFF.

This rearrangement joins TRBV3-1 (or the pseudogene TRBV3-2) to TRBJ1-4; 9 bases map to TRBD1. In germline, CDR1 is LGHDT, CDR2 YNNKEL (reference sequence). V shed 4 bases and J 8 bases; nucleotides not matched to a gene: 5. The length of the CDR3 is 14 residues. CDR3 DNA: TGTGCCAGCAGCCCGACAGGGGGAGGCGAAAAACTGTTTTTT. Its translation is CASSPTGGGEKLFF.

The rearrangement links TRBV10-3 to TRBJ2-7; D is perhaps TRBD1 or TRBD2 (6 bases each). Germline V gives CDR1 ENHRY, CDR2 SYGVKD. The CDR3 runs to 15 residues. Trimming shortened V by 3 bases and J by 4 bases, and 16 bases separated the two germline ends. CDR3 sequence: CAISDPGTGAYEQYF. CDR3 DNA: TGTGCCATCAGTGATCCGGGGACGGGGGCATACGAGCAGTACTTC.

The chain carries TRBV7-3 and TRBJ2-2; no reliable D call. CDR1 is SGHTA, CDR2 FQGTGA, per germline. CDR3 length: 14 residues. Deletions cut 5 bases from V and 2 bases from J, with 9 bases between. The CDR3 coding sequence is TGTGCCAGCAGCCGACAACCCAACACCGGGGAGCTGTTTTTT. Its translation is CASSRQPNTGELFF.

V and J are TRBV3-1 (or the pseudogene TRBV3-2) and TRBJ1-3, with 9 bases identical to TRBD1. Germline values: CDR1 LGHDT, CDR2 YNNKEL (reference sequence). The CDR3 covers 18 residues. The ends lost 0 bases at V and 8 bases at J; junction bases unmatched: 14. The CDR3 is CASSQEKGVPGQGYTIYF. The CDR3 DNA is TGTGCCAGCAGCCAAGAGAAAGGGGTACCGGGACAGGGCTACACCATATATTTT.

The chain is built from TRBV5-1 and TRBJ2-3; 10 positions agree with TRBD1. From germline, CDR1 is SGHRS and CDR2 YFSETQ. The CDR3 is 15 residues long. The trim removed 0 bases at V and 5 bases at J, leaving 3 bases unmatched. DNA of the CDR3: TGCGCCAGCAGCTTGGCCGGGACAGGGGTAGATACGCAGTATTTT. Translated: CASSLAGTGVDTQYF.

The chain links TRBV27 to TRBJ2-1; 9 nucleotides line up with TRBD2. The CDR3 length is 14 residues. V shed 5 bases, J shed 4 bases, and the junction held 3 bases outside the gene matches. The germline CDR1 and CDR2 sequences are MNHEY and SMNVEV (reference sequence). The chain's CDR3 is CASSRREGYNEQFF. The CDR3 DNA follows: TGTGCCAGCAGTCGGCGGGAGGGGTACAATGAGCAGTTCTTC.

This clone has more than one count but fewer than ten. The rearrangement uses TRBV5-1 and TRBJ2-6; a weak D match, TRBD2 (5 bases). V lost 4 bases to trimming and J lost 0 bases, with 11 bases between them. This CDR3 is built from 16 residues. CDR1 and CDR2 from the germline V gene are SGHRS and YFSETQ. The CDR3 DNA follows: TGCGCCAGCAGCGTGGGGAGTAACTCTGGGGCCAACGTCCTGACTTTC. Protein sequence: CASSVGSNSGANVLTF.

This clone has just one count. The CDR3 loop reads CASSLGEDTQYF. DNA of the CDR3: TGTGCCAGCAGCTTAGGTGAAGATACGCAGTATTTT. V and J are TRBV7-2 and TRBJ2-3; D is undetermined. Trimming cost V 1 base and J 5 bases, with 4 bases left between them. Germline values: CDR1 SGHTA, CDR2 FQGNSA. This CDR3 contains 12 residues.

In its sample, this clone was seen a few times. The chain uses TRBV28 and TRBJ1-2; possible D gene TRBD1, 5 bases. Germline V gene data show CDR1 as MDHEN and CDR2 as SYDVKM. The CDR3 consists of 12 residues. V was pared by 6 bases and J by 4 bases, with 9 bases between. CDR3 sequence: CASRGQIYGYTF. The CDR3 DNA follows: TGTGCCAGCAGGGGGCAGATCTATGGCTACACCTTC.

The chain couples TRBV18 to TRBJ2-7, with TRBD2 matching 7 bases. The germline V gene has CDR1 KGHSH and CDR2 LQKENI. This CDR3 region has 11 residues. With V trimmed by 11 bases and J by 7 bases, 8 bases remained unmatched. The CDR3 spells CAGGAGQEQYF. The DNA for the CDR3 is TGTGCCGGGGGAGCGGGGCAGGAGCAGTACTTC. Full variable domain (missing parts from reference TRBV18 and TRBJ2-7): NAGVMQNPRHLVRRRGQEARLRCSPMKGHSHVYWYRQLPEEGLKFMVYLQKENIIDESGMPKERFSAEFPKEGPSILRIQQVVRGDSAAYFCAGGAGQEQYFGPGTRLTVT.

This chain connects TRBV11-3 to TRBJ2-1; TRBD2 agrees at 9 bases. The germline V gene has CDR1 SGHNT and CDR2 YENEEA. V shed 5 bases, J shed 8 bases, and the junction held 10 bases outside the gene matches. The CDR3 extends over 15 amino acids. Written as DNA, the CDR3 is TGTGCCAGCAGCCTTGGACTAGCGTGGGACGATGAGCAGTTCTTC. Amino acid sequence: CASSLGLAWDDEQFF.

J is TRBJ2-3 and V is TRBV18, with TRBD2 matching 7 bases. Germline loops: CDR1 KGHSH, CDR2 LQKENI. The CDR3 covers 14 residues. Trimming removed 4 bases from V and 4 bases from J; junction bases left unmatched: 5. This CDR3 reads CASSRTSRADTQYF. The CDR3 coding sequence is TGTGCCAGCTCACGGACTAGTCGGGCAGATACGCAGTATTTT.

V is TRBV5-1 and J is TRBJ2-7; D remains unclear. V was trimmed by 1 base and J by 4 bases, leaving 9 bases between them. CDR1 and CDR2 (germline): SGHRS, YFSETQ. The CDR3 runs to 13 residues. The CDR3 DNA follows: TGCGCCAGCAGCTTGTCACAACAGTACGAGCAGTACTTC. Translated: CASSLSQQYEQYF.

The V and J genes are TRBV18 and TRBJ1-5; D is uncertain. Deletions cut 2 bases from V and 2 bases from J, with 13 bases between. This CDR3 is built from 16 residues. The V gene's germline CDR1 is KGHSH and CDR2 LQKENI. CDR3 sequence (DNA): TGTGCCAGCTCACCATATCGGGTACCGGGCAATCAGCCCCAGCATTTT. It yields the protein CASSPYRVPGNQPQHF. The variable domain in full, completed from reference TRBV18 and TRBJ1-5, reads NAGVMQNPRHLVRRRGQEARLRCSPMKGHSHVYWYRQLPEEGLKFMVYLQKENIIDESGMPKERFSAEFPKEGPSILRIQQVVRGDSAAYFCASSPYRVPGNQPQHFGDGTRLSIL.

CDR3 amino acids: CASSPNTGTIYEQYF. In DNA form, the CDR3 reads TGTGCCAGCAGCCCAAACACCGGGACAATATACGAGCAGTACTTC. The chain couples TRBV7-2 to TRBJ2-7; TRBD1 is a possible D gene (6 bases). Deletions cut 5 bases from V and 4 bases from J, with 18 bases between. The CDR3 has 15 amino acids. CDR1 is SGHTA, CDR2 FQGNSA, per germline. The complete variable domain, with remaining parts taken from reference TRBV7-2 and TRBJ2-7, reads GAGVSQSPSNKVTEKGKDVELRCDPISGHTALYWYRQSLGQGLEFLIYFQGNSAPDKSGLPSDRFSAERTGGSVSTLTIQRTQQEDSAVYLCASSPNTGTIYEQYFGPGTRLTVT.